Listed below are T cell receptor beta chains from one sample, sequenced in a study of spatial heterogeneity in lung cancer. A single record per CDR3 protein comes from TCRdb applying MiXCR to the 5' RACE reads. Here the sample spans tens of thousands of distinct CDR3 sequences, approximately 21% being singletons. Sample: PBMCs, taken at surgery. The receptors derive from a male donor with early-stage non-small cell lung cancer. The CDR3 runs from the conserved cysteine through the conserved F or W. The D gene is left open where the match is weak. Where a row states a size, it is once, few, many or the class of an expanded clone; other rows omit it.

NA	TRBJ1-1	many	TRBV7-2	CASSLALEGTEAFF	TGTGCCAGCAGCTTAGCGCTCGAGGGGACTGAAGCTTTCTTT
NA	TRBJ2-3	few	TRBV20-1	CSASKGRPQTDTQYF	TGCAGTGCCTCGAAGGGGCGGCCCCAAACAGATACGCAGTATTTT
NA	TRBJ2-6	few	TRBV7-9	CASSLAGGSGANVLTF	TGTGCCAGCAGCTTAGCCGGGGGATCTGGGGCCAACGTCCTGACTTTC
NA	TRBJ2-3	NA	TRBV20-1	CSARVARPPDTQYF	TGCAGTGCTAGAGTGGCCAGGCCCCCAGATACGCAGTATTTT
NA	TRBJ2-2	NA	TRBV7-2	CASSLVSRGTGELFF	TGTGCCAGCAGCTTAGTTTCCAGGGGCACCGGGGAGCTGTTTTTT
NA	TRBJ2-1	NA	TRBV4-2	CASSPEGTSEQFF	TGTGCCAGCAGCCCTGAGGGTACTAGTGAGCAGTTCTTC
NA	TRBJ2-7	NA	TRBV25-1	CASGGQIYEQYF	TGTGCCAGTGGAGGACAGATTTACGAGCAGTACTTC
NA	TRBJ2-1	NA	TRBV12-3/TRBV12-4	CASRPELHSSYNEQFF	TGTGCCAGCAGGCCAGAGTTGCATAGCTCCTACAATGAGCAGTTCTTC
NA	TRBJ2-5	NA	TRBV7-9	CASSFRGAAIQETQYF	TGTGCCAGCAGCTTTAGGGGGGCAGCCATTCAAGAGACCCAGTACTTC
TRBD2	TRBJ2-5	NA	TRBV27	CASRTSGGLETQYF	TGTGCCAGCAGGACTAGCGGGGGCCTTGAGACCCAGTACTTC
NA	TRBJ2-5	NA	TRBV20-1	CSARDLGTQYF	TGCAGTGCTAGAGATCTCGGGACCCAGTACTTC
NA	TRBJ1-5	few	TRBV19	CASSIVFGSNQPQHF	TGTGCCAGTAGTATCGTGTTTGGTAGCAATCAGCCCCAGCATTTT
NA	TRBJ2-1	many	TRBV24-1	CATSRGLLPGNEQFF	TGTGCCACCAGTCGGGGGCTCCTACCTGGCAATGAGCAGTTCTTC
TRBD1	TRBJ2-7	few	TRBV5-1	CASGRTGGSYEQYF	TGCGCCAGCGGCCGGACAGGGGGCTCCTACGAGCAGTACTTC
NA	TRBJ2-7	NA	TRBV7-9	CASSRTGLIDEQYF	TGTGCCAGCAGCCGCACGGGACTTATCGACGAGCAGTACTTC
NA	TRBJ1-1	NA	TRBV20-1	CSASALRGTEAFF	TGCAGTGCCTCGGCACTACGAGGGACTGAAGCTTTCTTT
NA	TRBJ2-1	few	TRBV20-1	CSARGAVSYNEQFF	TGCAGTGCTAGAGGTGCGGTCTCCTACAATGAGCAGTTCTTC
TRBD1	TRBJ2-7	NA	TRBV7-2	CASSFGQDAEQYF	TGTGCCAGCAGCTTTGGACAGGACGCAGAGCAGTACTTC